This TCR beta chain was identified in a study of a mutant IDH1 vaccine in newly diagnosed glioma (dated by TCRdb to the early 2020s). Notes on the research overall: Patients were given eight vaccinations, in weeks 1, 3, 5, 7, 11, 15, 19 and 23, which matched visits V03 through V10. Before enrollment, patients had received standard therapy of radiotherapy alone, temozolomide alone, or radiochemotherapy with temozolomide; most received the combination. The approximately 30 treated patients were approximately 60% male and around 40% female, with a mean age of approximately 40 years. In the chemotherapy-containing groups, vaccination started alongside temozolomide cycles, whereas in patients who had radiotherapy alone it started 4-6 weeks after radiotherapy. Longitudinal TCRB deep sequencing was performed for some 25 treated patients wherever samples were available for exploratory analyses. Peripheral blood was drawn at six visits: V03 (baseline), V05, V07, V10, V12 and V13. Overall results and qualifications from the work: Changes in the top peripheral T cell clonotypes picked up by TCRB sequencing did not appear to be linked to pseudoprogression. It was noted by the authors that analyses of patient blood samples could not be reproduced owing to sample limitations. Across multiple MHC alleles, vaccine-induced immune responses were seen in around 93% of patients. Availability determined which PBMC samples were chosen for TCRB deep sequencing.

About this clone itself: The antigen it recognizes is unknown. Within one base of it there is no much larger clone, and no base qualities were kept.

Libraries were made using the immunoSEQ multiplex PCR assay. The hsTCRB Kit was used according to the manufacturer's protocol to amplify rearranged TCR beta chain sequences. TCRB libraries were sequenced on an Illumina MiSeq. As for how the authors treated the data: Demultiplexing, trimming and gene mapping were performed with the kit vendor's proprietary platform. TCRdb stores this immuneACCESS table with in-frame sequences only. Part of the clones is absent; in the studies checked, under half of the shortfall reflects unresolved V genes, and no reason is known for the rest. That table is the source of V, J and clone size, and D and trimming were worked out from the DNA. A total of around 29,000 clones appear in this sample, approximately 80% of them only once. 7.5% to 9.5% of the sample goes to the ten largest clones. The time point label on this specimen signifies: week 23, last vaccination. Every vaccine dose consisted of 300 ug of a 20-mer mutant IDH1 peptide in Montanide, administered subcutaneously together with topical imiquimod. The donors had newly diagnosed IDH1-mutant astrocytomas of WHO grade 3 or 4 that showed loss of nuclear ATRX. The samples were drawn from NOA16, a multicentre, single-arm, open-label phase I trial in Germany that tested a mutant IDH1 peptide vaccine in humans for the first time. Genomic DNA for TCRB sequencing was isolated from EDTA blood with the DNeasy Blood and Tissue Kit.

Trimming accounts for 1 base at V and 1 base at J, while the number of junction bases matched to no gene is 2. For CDR1 and CDR2, the germline V gene lists MGHRA and YSYEKL. Taken from cysteine to phenylalanine, the CDR3 has 16 residues. The read is trimmed to its CDR3 DNA, 48 bases read in frame from base 1. This sample comprised PBMCs, obtained from a glioma patient whose treatment included an IDH1 peptide vaccine. The rearranged segments are TRBV4-1 and TRBJ2-1; 9 central bases correspond to TRBD1. This clonotype was sampled from a woman aged 18 to 35 with glioma. At the DNA level, the sequence is TGCGCCAGCAGCCAAGCGACAGGGGGTTCCTACAATGAGCAGTTCTTC. This gives the protein CASSQATGGSYNEQFF.